This T cell receptor beta chain was observed in a study of shared clonotypes between healthy human individuals. Study-level information: Each donor contributed plates that comprised three CD4 naive, three CD4 memory, two CD8 naive and one CD8 memory. Whole-study findings and limits: Genetic and exposure-history diversity was limited by the few donors.

Libraries were prepared by immunoSEQ multiplex PCR; TCRdb keeps only in-frame clonotypes and omits some of them. This sample has more than 550,000 clones, with 90% found just once. The germline V gene has CDR1 WSHSY and CDR2 SAAADI. With 8 bases removed from V and 0 bases from J, the gap between germline ends came to 17 bases. The CDR3 sequence is 15 residues long. The sample holds many counts of this clone. Its specificity is not known. The receptor comes from a man younger than 35 in good health. Some clones in this sample may be carry-over from other donors' samples. The source material was memory CD8+ T cells from PBMCs. Subset meaning: CD45RO+ cells pooled with CCR7-negative TemRA cells. This rearrangement joins TRBV10-2 to TRBJ2-7; D not certain. Written as DNA, the CDR3 is TGCGCCAGCTGGCGGCAAGGTTCGAGCTCCTACGAGCAGTACTTC. Translation gives CASWRQGSSSYEQYF.